The next 14 T cell receptor beta chains were all read from a single sample in a study of tumor and adjacent non-tumor tissue in lung cancer. This sample's RNA came from whole unsorted tissue. The library came from three nested PCR rounds adapted from ARM-PCR protocols. TCRdb re-called the multiplex PCR reads through MiXCR, storing one row per CDR3 protein. There are tens of thousands of distinct CDR3 sequences in the sample; about 72% occur only once, and approximately 16% lies in the top ten. The sequencing input was lung tumor tissue. Receptors were obtained from a man in his sixties with non-small cell lung cancer.

On this clonotype: A much larger clone differs by one base, so this may be a read error. Here the CDR3 DNA reads TGCGCCAGCAGCTTGGCAACAAACTACTACGAGCAGTACTTC. The encoded protein is CASSLATNYYEQYF. The chain recombines TRBV5-1 with TRBJ2-7; D is ambiguous. Trimming shortened V by 0 bases and J by 3 bases, and 10 bases separated the two germline ends. Germline CDR1 is SGHRS and CDR2 is YFSETQ. The CDR3 contains 14 residues.

Concerning this clonotype: The final CDR3 position lacks the conserved phenylalanine or tryptophan, pointing to a likely read error. The V call is TRBV12-3 or TRBV12-4, the J call TRBJ2-7; the match to TRBD2 covers 12 bases. V was pared by 7 bases and J by 4 bases, with 5 bases of the junction left unmatched. The CDR3 has 14 amino acids. CDR3 nucleotides: TGTGCCAGCATATGGACTAGCGGGGAGTACGAGCAGTACTAC. It translates to CASIWTSGEYEQYY.

The chain couples TRBV12-3 or TRBV12-4 to TRBJ1-1, with 9 bases identical to TRBD1. The CDR3 is 16 residues long. Germline trimming cut 3 bases from V and 5 bases from J; bases unmatched to any gene: 10. CDR3 DNA sequence: TGTGCCAGCAGTTTTTACGGGGACAGGGAGAGAACTGAAGCTTTCTTT. It yields the protein CASSFYGDRERTEAFF.

A single count supports this clonotype. One junction end disagrees with the germline gene, perhaps due to a read error. The genes are TRBV28 and TRBJ2-2; the match to TRBD2 covers 7 bases. CDR1 and CDR2 (germline): MDHEN, SYDVKM. The CDR3 consists of 16 residues. The CDR3 protein is CASSSLGGSGTGELSF. CDR3 in DNA: TGTGCCAGTAGTTCCCTTGGGGGGAGCGGGACCGGGGAGCTGTCTTTT.

In this sample, this clonotype turned up a few times. The V and J genes are TRBV28 and TRBJ2-1; 15 bases fit TRBD2. The CDR3 runs to 16 residues. V dropped 7 bases and J dropped 7; count of bases not matched to a gene: 8. Looked up from germline, CDR1 is MDHEN and CDR2 is SYDVKM. Here the CDR3 reads CASTQGTSGRLNEQFF. CDR3 coding DNA: TGTGCCAGCACCCAAGGGACTAGCGGGAGGCTAAATGAGCAGTTCTTC.

About this clonotype itself: The conserved phenylalanine or tryptophan normally closing the CDR3 is absent here, so this likely arose from a read error. The chain combines TRBV6-5 with TRBJ2-2; 7 nucleotides agree with TRBD1. This CDR3 is built from 15 residues. CDR1 MNHEY and CDR2 SVGAGI come from the germline V gene. CDR3 residues: CASRSGTVKTGELFI. DNA of the CDR3: TGCGCCAGCAGGTCCGGGACAGTGAAGACCGGGGAGCTGTTTATT.

This clonotype has a handful of counts. The CDR3 end shows no conserved phenylalanine or tryptophan, and so a read error is likely. The J gene is TRBJ2-3, the V gene TRBV14; 9 positions match TRBD1. CDR3 length equals 18 residues. Germline CDR1 SGHDN, CDR2 FVKESK. V dropped 4 bases and J dropped 0; count of bases not matched to a gene: 11. CDR3 DNA sequence: TGTGCCAGCAGCCGCGGACAGGGGACTCTACCTAGCACAGATACGCAGTATTGT. Protein product: CASSRGQGTLPSTDTQYC.

A remark on this clonotype: The junction differs from germline at one of its ends, possibly a read error. The chain has TRBV6-5 and TRBJ2-6; 7 nucleotides agree with TRBD1. This CDR3 region has 20 residues. Germline-derived CDR1 and CDR2 are MNHEY and SVGAGI. For the CDR3, the DNA is TGTGCCAGCAGTTACACTGAGTACGACAGGGCGAGCTCTGGGGCCAACGTCCTGACTTTT. Translating it yields CASSYTEYDRASSGANVLTF.

The genes are TRBV10-3 and TRBJ1-2; perhaps TRBD1 as D (6 bases). The V end was cut by 7 bases, the J end by 2 bases, with 8 bases between. This CDR3 has 12 amino acids. Germline loops: CDR1 ENHRY, CDR2 SYGVKD. CDR3 protein: CAIIGTNYGYTF. In nucleotides, the CDR3 is TGTGCCATCATAGGGACAAACTATGGCTACACCTTC.

Note on this clonotype: One base away lies a much larger clone, so this may be a sequencing read error. The CDR3 DNA follows: TGCAGTACTAGAGGTTTAGCAGGCGTCCATGAGCAGTTCTTC. It codes for CSTRGLAGVHEQFF. The genes are TRBV20-1 and TRBJ2-1, with a possible D match to TRBD2 (5 bases). CDR3 length: 14 amino acids. CDR1 is DFQATT and CDR2 is SNEGSKA in the germline V gene (reference sequence).

Notes on this clonotype: Its ends do not fully match the called genes, so a read error is possible. The rearrangement joins TRBV2 to TRBJ1-5; D ambiguous. The CDR3 length is 13 residues. CDR1 SNHLY and CDR2 FYNNEI come from the germline V gene. CDR3 in DNA: TGTGCCAGCAGTGATCGCGGTTATCAGCCCCATCATTTT. This gives the protein CASSDRGYQPHHF.

Note on this clonotype: At one end the junction does not follow the germline gene, possibly because of a read error. The V and J genes are TRBV11-1 and TRBJ2-5; 8 bases are a match to TRBD1. The CDR3 covers 14 residues. Per germline, CDR1 SGHAT and CDR2 FQDESV (reference sequence). The CDR3 reads CVSSSGQGQETQYF. The CDR3 region has the DNA TGTGTCAGCAGCAGCGGACAGGGCCAAGAGACCCAGTACTTC.

Notes on this clonotype: At one boundary the junction diverges from the germline segment, which might be a read error. The chain joins TRBV29-1 to TRBJ2-1, with D unclear. Germline lookup yields CDR1 SQVTM and CDR2 ANQGSEA. CDR3 size: 13 residues. This chain's CDR3 is CSLGRIAANEHFF. The CDR3 nucleotides are TGCAGCCTTGGACGGATCGCCGCGAATGAGCATTTCTTC.

In regard to this clonotype: Being one base from a much bigger clone, this may be a read error. The chain recombines TRBV29-1 with TRBJ2-5; D not resolved. The CDR3 length is 11 residues. Germline CDR1 and CDR2: SQVTM and ANQGSEA. The CDR3 is CNVEDLETQYF. The CDR3 bases are TGCAACGTTGAAGACTTAGAGACCCAGTACTTC.